The 14 T cell receptor beta chains listed next were all sequenced from one sample in a study of cytotoxic CD8 clonotypes in ibrutinib-treated CLL. The data were produced by immunoSEQ multiplex PCR, yet TCRdb's version contains in-frame clones alone and is incomplete. The table shows roughly 63,000 clones, with approximately 57% occurring only once. The starting material was PBMCs, obtained after 12 months of ibrutinib treatment. These receptors were taken from a human donor with chronic lymphocytic leukemia.

The chain recombines TRBV5-1 with TRBJ1-5; D not resolved. CDR3 length equals 15 residues. V was cut by 0 bases and J by 0 bases, with 7 bases left in between. CDR1 and CDR2 from the germline V gene are SGHRS and YFSETQ. This chain's CDR3 is CASSLAGYSNQPQHF. CDR3 sequence (DNA): TGCGCCAGCAGCTTGGCGGGGTATAGCAATCAGCCCCAGCATTTT.

The chain carries TRBV5-4 and TRBJ2-3; no clear D gene. The CDR3 extends over 16 amino acids. V gave up 0 bases and J gave up 3 bases, with 14 bases separating them. CDR1 is SGHNT and CDR2 is YYREEE in the germline V gene (reference sequence). The CDR3 sequence: CASSLGFLHLTDTQYF. CDR3 bases: TGTGCCAGCAGCTTGGGCTTTTTACATCTTACAGATACGCAGTATTTT.

The CDR3 DNA follows: TGTGCCAGCAGCCCCCGCAATGAGCAGTTCTTC. Encoded protein: CASSPRNEQFF. The J gene is TRBJ2-1, the V gene TRBV7-9; D gene unclear. The germline V gene encodes CDR1 SEHNR and CDR2 FQNEAQ (reference sequence). The germline V and J ends were trimmed by 5 bases and 6 bases, with 5 bases remaining between them. The CDR3 is 11 residues long.

This chain connects TRBV19 to TRBJ2-7; 9 nucleotides match TRBD1. This CDR3 has 17 amino acids. V shed 2 bases and J 3 bases; nucleotides not matched to a gene: 11. CDR1 is LNHDA and CDR2 is SQIVND in the germline V gene (reference sequence). The chain's CDR3 is CASSIISAGDRVYEQYF. CDR3 coding DNA: TGTGCCAGTAGTATAATCTCGGCCGGGGACAGGGTCTACGAGCAGTACTTC.

The rearrangement uses TRBV6-5 and TRBJ1-2, with D hard to call. The CDR3 has 12 amino acids. Trimming took off 5 bases at V and 8 bases at J, with 12 bases between the two ends. Per germline, CDR1 MNHEY and CDR2 SVGAGI. CDR3 in DNA: TGTGCCAGCAGTCCCCGGACGTTCGGCTACACCTTC. It translates to CASSPRTFGYTF.

The V call is TRBV5-6, the J call TRBJ2-1; 10 nucleotides align to TRBD1. The CDR3 is 13 amino acids. Germline V gives CDR1 SGHDT, CDR2 YYEEEE. The junction had 3 bases not matched to a gene; V was cut back by 0 bases and J by 12 bases. For the CDR3, the DNA is TGTGCCAGCAGCTTGGAACGGACAGGGGGGCAGTTCTTC. As protein: CASSLERTGGQFF.

The V and J genes are TRBV6-6 and TRBJ2-5; D ambiguous. The CDR3 has 11 amino acids. The germline CDR1 and CDR2 sequences are MNHNY and SVGAGI (reference sequence). The V gene lost 6 bases and the J gene lost 5 bases, with 7 bases spanning the gap. CDR3 protein: CASRGYETQYF. In nucleotides, the CDR3 is TGTGCCAGCAGGGGCTACGAGACCCAGTACTTC.

The V gene is TRBV7-2, the J gene TRBJ1-1; D call uncertain. The CDR3 consists of 13 residues. Germline V gives CDR1 SGHTA, CDR2 FQGNSA. V was cut by 2 bases and J by 4 bases, with 8 bases left in between. CDR3 sequence reads: CASSLRVTTEAFF. The CDR3 DNA follows: TGTGCCAGCAGCTTAAGAGTTACCACTGAAGCTTTCTTT.

The chain has TRBV13 and TRBJ2-1; D is uncertain. V shed 4 bases and J shed 5 bases, with 6 bases lying between them. Per the germline V gene, CDR1 is PRHDT and CDR2 is FYEKMQ (reference sequence). The length of the CDR3 is 12 residues. In DNA form, the CDR3 reads TGTGCCAGCAGCTCCCTAAACAATGAGCAGTTCTTC. It yields the protein CASSSLNNEQFF.

The sample holds a few counts of this clone. J is TRBJ2-1 and V is TRBV6-1; D ambiguous. Germline CDR1 MNHNS, CDR2 SASEGT. The ends were cut back, 6 bases at V and 1 base at J, with 13 bases in the middle. This CDR3 region has 15 residues. The CDR3 region has the DNA TGTGCCAGCAGCTGGACGGTTCGATCCTACAATGAGCAGTTCTTC. Translated, it gives CASSWTVRSYNEQFF.

This sequence joins TRBV10-3 and TRBJ1-2; tentatively, D is TRBD1 (5 bases). The ends were cut back, 10 bases at V and 1 base at J, with 13 bases in the middle. Germline CDR1 ENHRY, CDR2 SYGVKD. The CDR3 covers 13 residues. The CDR3 DNA sequence: TGTGCCACGGCAGCAGGGATTAACTATGGCTACACCTTC. Amino acids: CATAAGINYGYTF.

The V call is TRBV11-2, the J call TRBJ1-2; possible D gene TRBD1, 6 bases. Germline V gene lookup returns CDR1 SGHAT and CDR2 FQNNGV. The CDR3 extends over 13 amino acids. V gave up 5 bases and J gave up 4 bases, with 11 bases separating them. The CDR3 region is CASSADSSYGYTF. The CDR3, as DNA: TGTGCCAGCAGCGCGGACAGCAGCTATGGCTACACCTTC.

This chain joins TRBV2 and TRBJ2-7; possible D gene TRBD1, 5 bases. Germline lookup yields CDR1 SNHLY and CDR2 FYNNEI. The CDR3 is made up of 12 amino acids. Trimming pared 8 bases from V and 5 bases from J, leaving 13 bases between. The CDR3 nucleotides are TGTGCCAGCTCGGGCAGGGAACACGAGCAGTACTTC. Translated: CASSGREHEQYF.

The chain is built from TRBV29-1 and TRBJ2-1; D is uncertain. V lost 3 bases to trimming and J lost 0 bases, with 12 bases between them. Germline lookup yields CDR1 SQVTM and CDR2 ANQGSEA. The CDR3 has 15 amino acids. The CDR3 is CSVDGASSSYNEQFF. As DNA, the CDR3 is TGCAGCGTTGACGGAGCGAGTAGCTCCTACAATGAGCAGTTCTTC.